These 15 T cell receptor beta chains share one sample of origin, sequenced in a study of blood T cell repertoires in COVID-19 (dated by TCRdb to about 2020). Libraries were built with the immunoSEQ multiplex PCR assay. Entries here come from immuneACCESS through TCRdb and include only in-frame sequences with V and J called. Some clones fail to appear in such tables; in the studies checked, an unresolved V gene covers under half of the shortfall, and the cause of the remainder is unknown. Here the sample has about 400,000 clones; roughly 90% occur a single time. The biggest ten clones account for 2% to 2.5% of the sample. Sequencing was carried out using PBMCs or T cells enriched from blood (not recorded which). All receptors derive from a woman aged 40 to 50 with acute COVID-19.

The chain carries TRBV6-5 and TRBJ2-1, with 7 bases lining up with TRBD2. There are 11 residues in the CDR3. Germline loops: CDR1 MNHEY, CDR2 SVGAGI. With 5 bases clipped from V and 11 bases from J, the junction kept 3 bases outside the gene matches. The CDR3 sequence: CASSRAGKQFF. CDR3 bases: TGTGCCAGCAGTCGAGCGGGGAAGCAGTTCTTC.

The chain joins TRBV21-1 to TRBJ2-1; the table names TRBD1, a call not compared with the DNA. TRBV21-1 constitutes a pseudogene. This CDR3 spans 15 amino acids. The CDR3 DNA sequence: TGTGCCAGCAGCCTCTCAGGGGAAACCTACAATGAGCAGTTCTTC. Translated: CASSLSGETYNEQFF.

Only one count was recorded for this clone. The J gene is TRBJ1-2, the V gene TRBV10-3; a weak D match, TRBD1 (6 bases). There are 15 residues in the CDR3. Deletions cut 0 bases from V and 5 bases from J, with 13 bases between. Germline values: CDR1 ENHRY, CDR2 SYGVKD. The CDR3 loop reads CAISESRGTTYGYTF. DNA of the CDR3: TGTGCCATCAGTGAGTCGAGGGGGACAACTTATGGCTACACCTTC.

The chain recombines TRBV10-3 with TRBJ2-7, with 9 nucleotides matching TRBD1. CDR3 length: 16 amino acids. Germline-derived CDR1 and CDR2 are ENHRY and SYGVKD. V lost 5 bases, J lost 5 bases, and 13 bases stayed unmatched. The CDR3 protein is CAISSTGTGPQHEQYF. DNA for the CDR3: TGTGCCATCAGTTCAACCGGGACAGGGCCCCAACACGAGCAGTACTTC.

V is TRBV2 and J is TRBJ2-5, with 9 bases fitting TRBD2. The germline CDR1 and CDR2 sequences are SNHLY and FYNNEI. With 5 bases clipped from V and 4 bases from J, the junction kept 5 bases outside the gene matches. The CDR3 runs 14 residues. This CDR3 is CASSIGTSLETQYF. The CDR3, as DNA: TGTGCCAGCAGTATCGGGACTAGCTTAGAGACCCAGTACTTC.

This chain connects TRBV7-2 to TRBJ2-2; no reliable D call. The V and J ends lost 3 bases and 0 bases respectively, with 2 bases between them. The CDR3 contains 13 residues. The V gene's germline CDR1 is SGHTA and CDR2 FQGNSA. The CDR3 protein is CASSFANTGELFF. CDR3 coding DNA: TGTGCCAGCAGCTTCGCGAACACCGGGGAGCTGTTTTTT.

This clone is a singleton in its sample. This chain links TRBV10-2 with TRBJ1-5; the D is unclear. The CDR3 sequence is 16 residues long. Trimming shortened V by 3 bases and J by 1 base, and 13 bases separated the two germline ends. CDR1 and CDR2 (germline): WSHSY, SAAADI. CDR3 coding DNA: TGCGCCAGCAGTGACTGGAGTGGAGGAAGCAATCAGCCCCAGCATTTT. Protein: CASSDWSGGSNQPQHF.

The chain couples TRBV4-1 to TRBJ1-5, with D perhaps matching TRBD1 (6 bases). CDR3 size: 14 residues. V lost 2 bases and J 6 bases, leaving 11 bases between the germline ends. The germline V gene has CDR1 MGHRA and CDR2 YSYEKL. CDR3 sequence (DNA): TGCGCCAGCAGCCAAACAGGGATGGGTCAGCCCCAGCATTTT. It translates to CASSQTGMGQPQHF.

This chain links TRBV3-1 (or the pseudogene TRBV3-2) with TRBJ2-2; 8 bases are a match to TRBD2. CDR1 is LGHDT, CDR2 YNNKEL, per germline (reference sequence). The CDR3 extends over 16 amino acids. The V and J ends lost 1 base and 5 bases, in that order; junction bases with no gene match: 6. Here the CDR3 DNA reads TGTGCCAGCAGCCAAGTCGGCGGGGGGATAACCGGGGAGCTGTTTTTT. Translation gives CASSQVGGGITGELFF.

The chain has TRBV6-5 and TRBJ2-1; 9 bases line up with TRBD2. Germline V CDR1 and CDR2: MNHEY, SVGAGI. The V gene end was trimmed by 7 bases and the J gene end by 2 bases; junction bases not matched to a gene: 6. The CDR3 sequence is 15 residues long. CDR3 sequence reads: CASKIGGGAYNEQFF. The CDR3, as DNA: TGTGCCAGCAAGATCGGCGGGGGGGCCTACAATGAGCAGTTCTTC.

This CDR3 is CASSVTTGTSNTDTQYF. CDR3 coding DNA: TGTGCCAGCAGCGTAACGACAGGGACTAGCAACACAGATACGCAGTATTTT. This rearrangement joins TRBV7-9 to TRBJ2-3, with TRBD2 identical over 9 bases. Germline V lookup: CDR1 SEHNR, CDR2 FQNEAQ (reference sequence). This CDR3 has 17 residues. V was pared by 5 bases and J by 2 bases, with 11 bases of the junction left unmatched.

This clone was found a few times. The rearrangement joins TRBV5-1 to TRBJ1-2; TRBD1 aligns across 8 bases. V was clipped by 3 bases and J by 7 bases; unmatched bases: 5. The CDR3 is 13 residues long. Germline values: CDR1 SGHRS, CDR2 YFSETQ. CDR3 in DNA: TGCGCCAGCAGCTCGTCAGGGGGCGGTGGCTACACCTTC. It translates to CASSSSGGGGYTF. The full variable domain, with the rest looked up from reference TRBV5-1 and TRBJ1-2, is KAGVTQTPRYLIKTRGQQVTLSCSPISGHRSVSWYQQTPGQGLQFLFEYFSETQRNKGNFPGRFSGRQFSNSRSEMNVSTLELGDSALYLCASSSSGGGGYTFGSGTRLTVV.

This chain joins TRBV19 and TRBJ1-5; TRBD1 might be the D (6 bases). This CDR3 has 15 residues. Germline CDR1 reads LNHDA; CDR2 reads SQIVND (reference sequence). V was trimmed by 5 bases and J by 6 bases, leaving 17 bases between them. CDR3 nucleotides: TGTGCCAGTAGTGTGAGCGGGGGCTCAGGTCAGCCCCAGCATTTT. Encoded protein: CASSVSGGSGQPQHF. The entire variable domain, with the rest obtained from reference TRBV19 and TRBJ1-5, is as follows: DGGITQSPKYLFRKEGQNVTLSCEQNLNHDAMYWYRQDPGQGLRLIYYSQIVNDFQKGDIAEGYSVSREKKESFPLTVTSAQKNPTAFYLCASSVSGGSGQPQHFGDGTRLSIL.

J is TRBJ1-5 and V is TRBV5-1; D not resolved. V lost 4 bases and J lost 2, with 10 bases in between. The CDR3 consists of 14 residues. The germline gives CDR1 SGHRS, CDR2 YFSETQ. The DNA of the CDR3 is TGCGCCAGCAGCCCGGGGTGGGGCAATCAGCCCCAGCATTTT. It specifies CASSPGWGNQPQHF.

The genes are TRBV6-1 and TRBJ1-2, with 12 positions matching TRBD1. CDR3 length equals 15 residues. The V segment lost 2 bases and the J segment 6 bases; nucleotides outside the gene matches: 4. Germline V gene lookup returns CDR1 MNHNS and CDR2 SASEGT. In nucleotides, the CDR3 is TGTGCCAGCAGTGAACTGGGACAGGGGGCTGATGGCTACACCTTC. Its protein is CASSELGQGADGYTF.